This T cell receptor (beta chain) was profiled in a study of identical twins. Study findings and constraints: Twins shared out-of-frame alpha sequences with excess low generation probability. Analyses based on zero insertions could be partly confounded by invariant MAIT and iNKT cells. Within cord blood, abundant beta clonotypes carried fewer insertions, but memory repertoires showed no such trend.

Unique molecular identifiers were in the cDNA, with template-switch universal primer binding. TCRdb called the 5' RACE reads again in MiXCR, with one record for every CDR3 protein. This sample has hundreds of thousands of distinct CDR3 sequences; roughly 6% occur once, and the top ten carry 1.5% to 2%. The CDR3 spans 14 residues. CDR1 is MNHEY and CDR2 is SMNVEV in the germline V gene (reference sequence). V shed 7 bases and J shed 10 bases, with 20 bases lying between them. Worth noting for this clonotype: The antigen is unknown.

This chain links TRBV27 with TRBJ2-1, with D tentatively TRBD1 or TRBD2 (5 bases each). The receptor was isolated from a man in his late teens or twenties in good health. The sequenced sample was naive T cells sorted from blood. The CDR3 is CASTPMGDLGEQFF. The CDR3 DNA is TGTGCCAGCACCCCCATGGGGGACCTAGGGGAGCAGTTCTTC.